Following are 32 T cell receptor beta chains from one sample sequenced in a study of metastatic and nonmetastatic thyroid tumors. TCRdb redid the clone calls on the PCR reads using MiXCR. This sample carries tens of thousands of clones, around 21% of them seen once, and the ten largest clones take 6.5% to 9.5%. None of the patients had undergone any treatment ahead of thyroid surgery. Sequenced material: blood. The source is a female donor with papillary thyroid cancer or a benign thyroid nodule (not recorded which). Some clones in this sample may be carry-over from other donors' samples.

In its sample, this clone was seen a few times. CDR3 residues: CASSLQPFNYGYTF. The CDR3 region has the DNA TGTGCCAGCAGTTTACAGCCATTTAACTATGGCTACACCTTC. This sequence joins TRBV27 and TRBJ1-2; no clear D gene. CDR3 length equals 14 residues. Germline loops: CDR1 MNHEY, CDR2 SMNVEV (reference sequence). Between the trimmed V and J ends, which lost 2 bases and 1 base, there was a span of 8 bases.

The chain couples TRBV5-1 to TRBJ2-7, with 11 nucleotides matching TRBD1. Trimming took 4 bases from V and 7 from J; bases not matched to a gene: 4. CDR3 length equals 13 residues. Germline lookup yields CDR1 SGHRS and CDR2 YFSETQ. CDR3 bases: TGCGCCAGCAGCACGGGACAGGGGGTTGAGCAGTACTTC. It codes for CASSTGQGVEQYF.

About this clone: The junction differs from germline at one of its ends, possibly a read error. The chain recombines TRBV10-1 with TRBJ2-7; no firm D call. The germline CDR1 and CDR2 sequences are WNHNN and SYGVQD (reference sequence). This CDR3 has 13 residues. The CDR3 coding sequence is TGCGCCAGCAGTTATGGACCCCCGGACGATCAGTACTTC. Its protein product is CASSYGPPDDQYF.

The chain employs TRBV5-1 and TRBJ2-1; D is undetermined. Trimming left V 5 bases short and J 9 bases short, with 18 bases between. The CDR3 sequence is 14 residues long. The germline V gene encodes CDR1 SGHRS and CDR2 YFSETQ. CDR3 DNA sequence: TGCGCCAGCAGTCCCGCCGACCTTAGAGGTGAGCAGTTCTTC. It translates to CASSPADLRGEQFF.

This clone counts as medium-sized. The chain uses TRBV20-1 and TRBJ2-7; 8 nucleotides align to TRBD2. The germline gives CDR1 DFQATT, CDR2 SNEGSKA (reference sequence). The CDR3 contains 14 residues. V dropped 6 bases and J dropped 4; count of bases not matched to a gene: 11. CDR3 DNA: TGCAGTGCGCCCCGGGGGGGAAGGGGATACGAGCAGTACTTC. Its protein is CSAPRGGRGYEQYF.

This clone came up many times. V gene TRBV5-1 combines with J gene TRBJ2-5; TRBD2 matches 9 bases. The CDR3 has 15 amino acids. Germline V gene data show CDR1 as SGHRS and CDR2 as YFSETQ. The V and J ends lost 1 base and 2 bases, in that order; junction bases with no gene match: 3. For the CDR3, the DNA is TGCGCCAGCAGCTTGTCTAGCGGGGCACAAGAGACCCAGTACTTC. Protein: CASSLSSGAQETQYF.

A word on this clone: One junction end does not reproduce the germline sequence, and a read error may be involved. CDR3 protein: CASSQDWLSNSPLHF. The CDR3 DNA is TGCGCCAGCAGCCAAGATTGGCTATCTAATTCGCCCCTCCACTTT. V and J are TRBV4-1 and TRBJ1-6; unclear D gene. Germline V CDR1 and CDR2: MGHRA, YSYEKL. The CDR3 consists of 15 residues.

By proportion, this clone is medium-sized. This sample includes further DNA sequences coding for the same CDR3. This chain joins TRBV10-1 and TRBJ2-7, with unresolved D. Germline V gene lookup returns CDR1 WNHNN and CDR2 SYGVQD (reference sequence). This CDR3 has 13 residues. V was clipped by 0 bases and J by 6 bases, with 9 bases between them. The CDR3 loop reads CASSESMGTEQYF. In DNA form, the CDR3 reads TGCGCCAGCAGTGAGTCAATGGGCACCGAGCAGTACTTC.

This sequence joins TRBV20-1 and TRBJ1-5, with D unresolved. The CDR3 has 15 amino acids. Trimming stripped 6 bases from V and 11 bases from J, with 26 bases between. The germline V gene encodes CDR1 DFQATT and CDR2 SNEGSKA (reference sequence). CDR3 bases: TGCAGTGCCACCCCGGGCGGGGTTCCCCTGCCGACCCAGCATTTT. Its translation: CSATPGGVPLPTQHF.

This clone was seen at least ten times. The V and J genes are TRBV29-1 and TRBJ1-3; 10 bases line up with TRBD1. The CDR3 contains 15 residues. After removal of 3 bases from V and 4 bases from J, the junction contained 6 bases not matched to a gene. Germline values: CDR1 SQVTM, CDR2 ANQGSEA. The CDR3 region has the DNA TGCAGCGTTGAGCCCGGGACAGGGGACGGAAACACCATATATTTT. Translating it yields CSVEPGTGDGNTIYF.

This clone came up many times. The chain carries TRBV28 and TRBJ1-2, with a weak D call TRBD1 (5 bases). This CDR3 is 13 amino acids long. Trimming pared 6 bases from V and 8 bases from J, leaving 16 bases between. From germline, CDR1 is MDHEN and CDR2 SYDVKM. CDR3 sequence reads: CASSRVGGEGYTF. CDR3 bases: TGTGCCAGCAGCCGAGTGGGAGGGGAGGGCTACACCTTC.

Judged by abundance, this clone is medium-sized. The chain is built from TRBV6-4 and TRBJ2-7; TRBD2 is a possible D gene (5 bases). The CDR3 has 14 amino acids. V was trimmed by 0 bases and J by 5 bases, leaving 11 bases between them. Germline assignment: CDR1 MRHNA and CDR2 SNTAGT. The CDR3 DNA is TGTGCCAGCAGTGACTCTGAGGGCAGCCACGAGCAGTACTTC. Encoded protein: CASSDSEGSHEQYF.

This clone was seen many times. This clone may be a read error of a much larger clone one base away. The identical CDR3 is also encoded by other nucleotide sequences in the sample. The genes are TRBV28 and TRBJ1-2, with D unresolved. From germline, CDR1 is MDHEN and CDR2 SYDVKM. The CDR3 is 15 residues long. Trimming removed 3 bases at V and 5 bases at J, with 16 bases between. The CDR3 is CASSLTGTFRYGYTF. As DNA, the CDR3 is TGTGCCAGCAGTTTGACGGGAACATTCCGGTATGGCTACACCTTC.

This clone was recorded many times. This sequence joins TRBV7-9 and TRBJ1-1; no firm D call. Germline CDR1 SEHNR, CDR2 FQNEAQ (reference sequence). The length of the CDR3 is 12 residues. V was trimmed by 4 bases and J by 6 bases, leaving 9 bases between them. The DNA of the CDR3 is TGTGCCAGCAGCTCCGGTTGGGCTGAAGCTTTCTTT. Protein: CASSSGWAEAFF.

V and J are TRBV6-1 and TRBJ2-7; D possibly matches TRBD1 or TRBD2 (5 bases each). The CDR3 contains 15 residues. V dropped 2 bases and J dropped 12 bases, with 23 bases sitting between them. Germline V CDR1 and CDR2: MNHNS, SASEGT. The CDR3 region is CASSERDGYSYDLYF. DNA of the CDR3: TGTGCCAGCAGTGAAAGGGACGGATACTCCTACGACCTGTACTTC.

This clone was seen only a few times. A much larger clonotype is one base distant, so this may be a read error. This CDR3 fails to terminate in the conserved phenylalanine or tryptophan, so it likely reflects a read error. V usage is TRBV2 and J usage is TRBJ2-3; 7 bases match TRBD2. This CDR3 is 15 amino acids long. Germline lookup yields CDR1 SNHLY and CDR2 FYNNEI. DNA for the CDR3: TGTGCCAGCAATGAACCGGGACTACACGGAGATACGCAGTATCTT. This sequence encodes CASNEPGLHGDTQYL.

This clone was counted ten times or more. The rearrangement joins TRBV20-1 to TRBJ1-3; a weak D match, TRBD1 (6 bases). Trimming pared 5 bases from V and 0 bases from J, leaving 14 bases between. This CDR3 spans 15 amino acids. Germline CDR1 and CDR2: DFQATT and SNEGSKA (reference sequence). In DNA, the CDR3 is TGCAGTGCTCGGACAGATATTATCTCTGGAAACACCATATATTTT. Translated, it gives CSARTDIISGNTIYF.

The chain employs TRBV18 and TRBJ1-6, with D tentatively TRBD1 (5 bases). Germline V gene lookup returns CDR1 KGHSH and CDR2 LQKENI. V was pared by 2 bases and J by 13 bases, with 12 bases between. CDR3 length: 13 amino acids. This CDR3 reads CASSPSTEDPLHF. The CDR3 nucleotides are TGTGCCAGCTCACCATCGACAGAGGATCCCCTCCACTTT.

This clone was picked up many times. This chain links TRBV13 with TRBJ1-1; a weak D match, TRBD1 (6 bases). CDR1 is PRHDT and CDR2 is FYEKMQ in the germline V gene (reference sequence). V was trimmed by 2 bases and J by 5 bases, leaving 12 bases between them. CDR3 length: 14 amino acids. The CDR3 spells CASSLQGRRTEAFF. The CDR3 bases are TGTGCCAGCAGCTTACAGGGGCGAAGGACTGAAGCTTTCTTT. Supplemented by reference TRBV13 and TRBJ1-1, the full variable domain reads AAGVIQSPRHLIKEKRETATLKCYPIPRHDTVYWYQQGPGQDPQFLISFYEKMQSDKGSIPDRFSAQQFSDYHSELNMSSLELGDSALYFCASSLQGRRTEAFFGQGTRLTVV.

Sample share makes this clone medium-sized. V is TRBV2 and J is TRBJ2-7; the D gene could be TRBD1 or TRBD2 (5 bases each). The CDR3 contains 14 residues. V gave up 6 bases and J gave up 0 bases, with 12 bases separating them. Germline CDR1 is SNHLY and CDR2 is FYNNEI. The CDR3 sequence: CASRRAGSSYEQYF. CDR3 nucleotides: TGTGCCAGCAGGAGGGCAGGGAGCTCCTACGAGCAGTACTTC.

Ten or more counts support this clone. The gene calls are TRBV5-1 and TRBJ2-1; possible D gene TRBD1, 5 bases. Trimming removed 0 bases from V and 7 bases from J, with 5 bases in between. This CDR3 has 12 residues. Germline CDR1 SGHRS, CDR2 YFSETQ. In DNA, the CDR3 is TGCGCCAGCAGCTTGGAGGGGAATGAGCAGTTCTTC. Protein sequence: CASSLEGNEQFF. Complete variable domain (other parts from reference TRBV5-1 and TRBJ2-1): KAGVTQTPRYLIKTRGQQVTLSCSPISGHRSVSWYQQTPGQGLQFLFEYFSETQRNKGNFPGRFSGRQFSNSRSEMNVSTLELGDSALYLCASSLEGNEQFFGPGTRLTVL.

The rearrangement links TRBV11-2 to TRBJ2-3; D unresolved. Germline loops: CDR1 SGHAT, CDR2 FQNNGV. CDR3 length equals 14 residues. V was pared by 6 bases and J by 3 bases, with 13 bases between. CDR3 residues: CASRRTMKTDTQYF. The CDR3, as DNA: TGTGCCAGCAGACGAACGATGAAGACAGATACGCAGTATTTT.

Only a few counts were recorded for this clone. This chain links TRBV12-3 or TRBV12-4 with TRBJ2-2, with D unclear. V lost 3 bases and J lost 6, with 14 bases in between. The CDR3 has 15 residues. Here the CDR3 DNA reads TGTGCCAGCAGTTTTGTTTTTTTAACGTCCGGGGAGCTGTTTTTT. Its translation is CASSFVFLTSGELFF.

This clone appeared many times. The chain recombines TRBV4-2 with TRBJ1-2; 7 nucleotides align to TRBD1. There are 13 residues in the CDR3. V trimming: 2 bases; J trimming: 3 bases; junction bases outside the gene matches: 0. From germline, CDR1 is LGHNA and CDR2 YNFKEQ. In DNA, the CDR3 is TGTGCCAGCAGCCAACAGGGGGACTATGGCTACACCTTC. It yields the protein CASSQQGDYGYTF.

This clone has more than one count but fewer than ten. The J gene is TRBJ2-1, the V gene TRBV2; 10 bases map to TRBD2. CDR3 length: 14 amino acids. Trimming cost V 2 bases and J 9 bases; bases outside gene matches: 4. CDR1 and CDR2 from the germline V gene are SNHLY and FYNNEI. This CDR3 is CASSEFERGGEQFF. The CDR3 DNA is TGTGCCAGCAGTGAATTCGAGCGGGGGGGTGAGCAGTTCTTC.

At least ten counts were recorded for this clone. The CDR3 bases are TGTGCCAGCAGCTCCCTCCAGGCCCCCCTCGAGCAGTACTTC. This codes for CASSSLQAPLEQYF. This sequence joins TRBV7-6 and TRBJ2-7; D gene uncertain. Germline V gene data show CDR1 as SGHVS and CDR2 as FNYEAQ. V shed 4 bases and J shed 6 bases, with 16 bases lying between them. The CDR3 is 14 residues long. The full variable domain, in which reference TRBV7-6 and TRBJ2-7 provide the parts outside the CDR3, is GAGVSQSPRYKVTKRGQDVALRCDPISGHVSLYWYRQALGQGPEFLTYFNYEAQQDKSGLPNDRFSAERPEGSISTLTIQRTEQRDSAMYRCASSSLQAPLEQYFGPGTRLTVT.

For this clone: Sequence at one end of the junction differs from germline and may be a read error. The chain carries TRBV4-2 and TRBJ2-6; 8 positions match TRBD2. CDR1 and CDR2 (germline): LGHNA, YNFKEQ. This CDR3 has 17 residues. DNA of the CDR3: TGTGCCAGCATCCGTAGCGGGGCCGGCTCTGGGGCCAACGTCCTGACCTTC. This sequence encodes CASIRSGAGSGANVLTF.

By its share, this clone is medium-sized (0.01 to 0.1%). This sequence joins TRBV12-3 or TRBV12-4 and TRBJ1-2; no reliable D call. The CDR3 covers 11 residues. V lost 2 bases, J lost 7 bases, and 5 bases lay in between. The CDR3 spells CASSLTLGYTF. In DNA form, the CDR3 reads TGTGCCAGCAGTTTAACCCTTGGCTACACCTTC.

This clone was seen many times. The chain joins TRBV7-9 to TRBJ1-4; D may be TRBD1 (5 bases). With 5 bases removed from V and 8 bases from J, the gap between germline ends came to 21 bases. The CDR3 length is 16 residues. Germline V gene lookup returns CDR1 SEHNR and CDR2 FQNEAQ (reference sequence). The CDR3 nucleotides are TGTGCCAGCAGCCCAGTTCAGGCAGGGCTAAGAGAAAAACTGTTTTTT. This sequence encodes CASSPVQAGLREKLFF. Full variable domain (outside the CDR3, taken from reference TRBV7-9 and TRBJ1-4): DTGVSQNPRHKITKRGQNVTFRCDPISEHNRLYWYRQTLGQGPEFLTYFQNEAQLEKSRLLSDRFSAERPKGSFSTLEIQRTEQGDSAMYLCASSPVQAGLREKLFFGSGTQLSVL.

Regarding this clone: This may be a read error: a much more frequent sequence differs by one nucleotide. Other DNA sequences in the sample encode the same CDR3. The rearrangement joins TRBV20-1 to TRBJ2-1, with D hard to call. Trimming took 4 bases from V and 3 from J, leaving 13 bases between them. There are 14 residues in the CDR3. CDR1 DFQATT and CDR2 SNEGSKA come from the germline V gene (reference sequence). Here the CDR3 reads CSANPGHGYNEQFF. DNA for the CDR3: TGCAGTGCTAATCCTGGGCACGGCTACAATGAGCAGTTCTTC.

V is TRBV5-1 and J is TRBJ1-2; 12 bases map to TRBD1. The V gene's germline CDR1 is SGHRS and CDR2 YFSETQ. This CDR3 is built from 15 residues. V shed 4 bases and J 4 bases; nucleotides not matched to a gene: 5. The CDR3 is CASSPGTGGGYGYTF. The CDR3 DNA sequence: TGCGCCAGCAGCCCGGGGACAGGGGGCGGCTATGGCTACACCTTC.

This clone was counted at least ten times. The chain carries TRBV12-3 or TRBV12-4 and TRBJ1-1; possibly TRBD1 for D (5 bases). The CDR3 length is 14 residues. Trimming pared 4 bases from V and 11 bases from J, leaving 20 bases between. CDR3 region: CASSSPWGQERAFF. The CDR3 nucleotides read TGTGCCAGCAGTTCCCCCTGGGGCCAAGAAAGGGCTTTCTTT.